The 7 T cell receptor beta chains reported below all come from one sample, sequenced in a study of breast tumors, draining lymph nodes, adjacent tissues. The lymph nodes were axillary draining lymph nodes from breast cancer patients. TCRdb re-analysed the multiplex PCR reads in MiXCR, keeping a single row per CDR3 protein. The sample carries 100,000 or so distinct CDR3 sequences, 21% recorded once. The sequenced sample consisted of axillary lymph node tissue. These receptor sequences come from a female donor with breast cancer. Some clones in this sample may be carry-over from other donors' samples.

This clonotype was recorded a few times. The J gene is TRBJ2-3, the V gene TRBV12-3 or TRBV12-4; D gene ambiguous. The ends were cut back, 5 bases at V and 2 bases at J, with 8 bases in the middle. This CDR3 comprises 13 residues. The CDR3 region is CASSPGTTDTQYF. The CDR3, as DNA: TGTGCCAGCAGTCCTGGAACCACAGATACGCAGTATTTT.

At least ten counts were recorded for this clonotype. The chain combines TRBV2 with TRBJ2-1; D perhaps matches TRBD1 (7 bases). The germline V gene has CDR1 SNHLY and CDR2 FYNNEI. There are 15 residues in the CDR3. The V end was cut by 5 bases, the J end by 5 bases, with 16 bases between. Written as DNA, the CDR3 is TGTGCCAGCAGTTTCCCAGGGGGGTTCCACAATGAGCAGTTCTTC. Translation: CASSFPGGFHNEQFF.

This clonotype was seen a handful of times. The V and J genes are TRBV27 and TRBJ1-4; D possibly corresponds to TRBD1 (5 bases). Trimming left V 5 bases short and J 10 bases short, with 20 bases between. This CDR3 spans 15 amino acids. Germline CDR1 and CDR2: MNHEY and SMNVEV (reference sequence). This CDR3 reads CASSPEDGTVGKLFF. Written as DNA, the CDR3 is TGTGCCAGCAGTCCCGAGGACGGGACGGTGGGAAAACTGTTTTTT. The entire variable domain, with the rest obtained from reference TRBV27 and TRBJ1-4, is as follows: EAQVTQNPRYLITVTGKKLTVTCSQNMNHEYMSWYRQDPGLGLRQIYYSMNVEVTDKGDVPEGYKVSRKEKRNFPLILESPSPNQTSLYFCASSPEDGTVGKLFFGSGTQLSVL.

This clonotype was recorded at least ten times. CDR3: CASSILTGFAGELFF. The DNA for the CDR3 is TGTGCCAGTAGTATCCTGACAGGGTTTGCCGGGGAGCTGTTTTTT. The V gene is TRBV19, the J gene TRBJ2-2; TRBD1 agrees at 7 bases. V shed 3 bases, J shed 6 bases, and the junction held 7 bases outside the gene matches. This CDR3 comprises 15 residues. Germline CDR1 reads LNHDA; CDR2 reads SQIVND (reference sequence).

Many counts were recorded for this clonotype. CDR3 in amino acids: CASSWGSDGANVLTF. The CDR3 DNA follows: TGTGCCAGTAGCTGGGGAAGTGATGGGGCCAACGTCCTGACTTTC. V usage is TRBV19 and J usage is TRBJ2-6; D unclear. Germline V gives CDR1 LNHDA, CDR2 SQIVND (reference sequence). V lost 6 bases and J 3 bases, leaving 12 bases between the germline ends. The length of the CDR3 is 15 residues. Full variable domain (outside the CDR3, taken from reference TRBV19 and TRBJ2-6): DGGITQSPKYLFRKEGQNVTLSCEQNLNHDAMYWYRQDPGQGLRLIYYSQIVNDFQKGDIAEGYSVSREKKESFPLTVTSAQKNPTAFYLCASSWGSDGANVLTFGAGSRLTVL.

The table lists this clonotype with many counts. This chain joins TRBV7-8 and TRBJ1-2, with no clear D. Per the germline V gene, CDR1 is SGHVS and CDR2 is FQNEAQ. The germline V and J ends were trimmed by 4 bases and 3 bases, with 15 bases remaining between them. CDR3 size: 15 residues. The CDR3 protein is CASSSGEERHYGYTF. The CDR3 bases are TGTGCCAGCAGCTCAGGCGAAGAGAGACACTATGGCTACACCTTC.

This clonotype was observed many times. This chain joins TRBV9 and TRBJ2-3; D is unclear. The V gene's germline CDR1 is SGDLS and CDR2 YYNGEE. The CDR3 spans 13 residues. The V end lost 4 bases, the J end lost 6 bases, and 12 bases lay between the germline ends. The CDR3 bases are TGTGCCAGCAGCCCACAAAACTCGGATACGCAGTATTTT. It encodes CASSPQNSDTQYF.